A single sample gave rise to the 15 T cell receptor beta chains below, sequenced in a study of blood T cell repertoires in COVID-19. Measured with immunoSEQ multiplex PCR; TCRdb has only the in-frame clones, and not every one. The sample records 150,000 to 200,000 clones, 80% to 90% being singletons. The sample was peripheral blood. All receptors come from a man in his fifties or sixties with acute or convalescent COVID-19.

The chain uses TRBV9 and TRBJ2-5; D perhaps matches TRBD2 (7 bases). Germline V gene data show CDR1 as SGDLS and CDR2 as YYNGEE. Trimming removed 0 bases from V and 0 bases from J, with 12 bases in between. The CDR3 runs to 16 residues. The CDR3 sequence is CASSVEGGDYQETQYF. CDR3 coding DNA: TGTGCCAGCAGCGTAGAGGGGGGGGACTACCAAGAGACCCAGTACTTC.

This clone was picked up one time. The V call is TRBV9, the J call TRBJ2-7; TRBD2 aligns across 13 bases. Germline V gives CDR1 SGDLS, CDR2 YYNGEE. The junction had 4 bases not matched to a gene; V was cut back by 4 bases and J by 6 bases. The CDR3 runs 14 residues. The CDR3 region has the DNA TGTGCCAGCAGCTACAGACTAGCGGGAGGCGAGCAGTACTTC. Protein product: CASSYRLAGGEQYF.

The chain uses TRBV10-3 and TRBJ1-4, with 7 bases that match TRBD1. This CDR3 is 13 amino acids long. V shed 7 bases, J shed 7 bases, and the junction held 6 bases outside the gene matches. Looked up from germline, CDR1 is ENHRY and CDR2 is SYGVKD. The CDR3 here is CAIKRTGAEKLFF. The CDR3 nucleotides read TGTGCCATCAAGCGCACAGGGGCTGAAAAACTGTTTTTT.

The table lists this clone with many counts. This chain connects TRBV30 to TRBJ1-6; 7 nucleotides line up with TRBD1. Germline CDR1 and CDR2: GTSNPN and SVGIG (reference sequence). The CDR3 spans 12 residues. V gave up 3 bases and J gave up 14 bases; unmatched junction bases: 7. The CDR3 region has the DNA TGTGCCTGGAGACGAACCCAGGGGGCCCTCCACTTT. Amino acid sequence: CAWRRTQGALHF.

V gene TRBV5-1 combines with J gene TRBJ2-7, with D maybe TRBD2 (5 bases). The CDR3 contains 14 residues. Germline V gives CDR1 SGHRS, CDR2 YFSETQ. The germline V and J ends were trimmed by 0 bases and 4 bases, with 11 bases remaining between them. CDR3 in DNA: TGCGCCAGCAGCTTGGACGGGAATCCATACGAGCAGTACTTC. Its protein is CASSLDGNPYEQYF. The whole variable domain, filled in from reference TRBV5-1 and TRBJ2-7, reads KAGVTQTPRYLIKTRGQQVTLSCSPISGHRSVSWYQQTPGQGLQFLFEYFSETQRNKGNFPGRFSGRQFSNSRSEMNVSTLELGDSALYLCASSLDGNPYEQYFGPGTRLTVT.

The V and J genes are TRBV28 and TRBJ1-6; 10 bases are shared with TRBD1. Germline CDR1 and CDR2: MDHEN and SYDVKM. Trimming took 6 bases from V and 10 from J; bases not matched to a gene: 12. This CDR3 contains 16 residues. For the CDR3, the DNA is TGTGCCAGCAGCCCCGGGGGACAGGGGACAGGATCACCCCTCCACTTT. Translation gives CASSPGGQGTGSPLHF.

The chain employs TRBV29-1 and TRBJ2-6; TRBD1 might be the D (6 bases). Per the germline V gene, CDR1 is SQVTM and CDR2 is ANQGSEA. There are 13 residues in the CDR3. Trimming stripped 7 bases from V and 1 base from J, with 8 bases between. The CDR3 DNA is TGCAGCGCACAGGGTTCTGGGGCCAACGTCCTGACTTTC. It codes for CSAQGSGANVLTF. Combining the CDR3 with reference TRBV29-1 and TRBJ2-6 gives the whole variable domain SAVISQKPSRDICQRGTSLTIQCQVDSQVTMMFWYRQQPGQSLTLIATANQGSEATYESGFVIDKFPISRPNLTFSTLTVSNMSPEDSSIYLCSAQGSGANVLTFGAGSRLTVL.

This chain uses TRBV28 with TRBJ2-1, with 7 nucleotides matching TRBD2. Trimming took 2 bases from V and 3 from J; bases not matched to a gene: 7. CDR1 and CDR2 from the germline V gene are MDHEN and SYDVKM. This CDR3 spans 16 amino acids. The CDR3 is CASSLGGSGFYNEQFF. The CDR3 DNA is TGTGCCAGCAGTTTAGGCGGGAGCGGGTTCTACAATGAGCAGTTCTTC.

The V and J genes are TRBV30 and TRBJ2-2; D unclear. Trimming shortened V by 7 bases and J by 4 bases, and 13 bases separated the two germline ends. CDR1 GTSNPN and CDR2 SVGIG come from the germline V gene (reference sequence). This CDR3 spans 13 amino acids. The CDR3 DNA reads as TGTGCCTTCCAGCGCCCGGGCACCGGGGAGCTGTTTTTT. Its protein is CAFQRPGTGELFF.

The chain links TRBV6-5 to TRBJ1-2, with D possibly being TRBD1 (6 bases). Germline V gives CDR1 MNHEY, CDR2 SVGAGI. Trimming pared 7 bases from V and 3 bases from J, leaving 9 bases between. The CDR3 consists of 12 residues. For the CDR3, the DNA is TGTGCCAGCAACACAGGGTACTATGGCTACACCTTC. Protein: CASNTGYYGYTF.

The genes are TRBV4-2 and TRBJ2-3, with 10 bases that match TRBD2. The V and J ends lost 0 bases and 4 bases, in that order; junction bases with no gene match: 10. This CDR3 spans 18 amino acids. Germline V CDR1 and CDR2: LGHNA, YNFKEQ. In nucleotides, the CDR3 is TGTGCCAGCAGCCAAGATCTTGCTAGCGGGAGTCGGCCAGATACGCAGTATTTT. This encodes CASSQDLASGSRPDTQYF.

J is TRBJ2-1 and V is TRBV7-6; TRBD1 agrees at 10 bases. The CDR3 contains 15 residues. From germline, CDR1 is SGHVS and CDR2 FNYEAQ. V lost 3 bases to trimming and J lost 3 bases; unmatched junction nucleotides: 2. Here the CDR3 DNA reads TGTGCCAGCAGCTTGGGACAGGGGATCTACAATGAGCAGTTCTTC. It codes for CASSLGQGIYNEQFF.

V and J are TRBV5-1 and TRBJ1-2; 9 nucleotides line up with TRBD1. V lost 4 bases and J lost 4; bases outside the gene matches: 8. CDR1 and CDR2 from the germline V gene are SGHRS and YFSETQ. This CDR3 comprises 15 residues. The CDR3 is CASSPGGQGTYGYTF. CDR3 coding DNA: TGCGCCAGCAGCCCAGGGGGACAGGGCACCTATGGCTACACCTTC.

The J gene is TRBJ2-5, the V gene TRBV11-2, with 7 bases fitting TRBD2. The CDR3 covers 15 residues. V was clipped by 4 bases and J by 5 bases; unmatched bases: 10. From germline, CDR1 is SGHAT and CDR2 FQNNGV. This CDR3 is CASSSWEGLEETQYF. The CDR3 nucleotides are TGTGCCAGCAGCTCCTGGGAGGGGTTAGAGGAGACCCAGTACTTC.

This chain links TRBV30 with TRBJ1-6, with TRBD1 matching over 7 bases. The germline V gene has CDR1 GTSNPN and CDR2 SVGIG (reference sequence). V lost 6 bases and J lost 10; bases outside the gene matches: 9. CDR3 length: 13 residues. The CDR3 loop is CACQGGGRSPLHF. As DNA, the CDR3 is TGTGCCTGCCAGGGGGGAGGACGGTCACCCCTCCACTTT.